Here is one T cell receptor beta chain with its context. The record originates from a study of T cell repertoires in cytomegalovirus infection. The ends were cut back, 2 bases at V and 1 base at J, with 17 bases in the middle. The CDR3 has 17 residues. Germline values: CDR1 MDHEN, CDR2 SYDVKM. TCRdb fed the reads into MiXCR, producing one record per CDR3 protein. The sample lists some 180,000 distinct CDR3 sequences, 17% seen once, with less than 25% in the top ten. The sequence was collected from a human donor in good health (CMV status not recorded). Some clones in this sample may be carry-over from other donors' samples. The sequencing sample was made of CD8+ T cells from PBMCs. This chain joins TRBV28 and TRBJ2-5; D not resolved. CDR3: CASSLPLRPLPQETQYF. The CDR3 nucleotides read TGTGCCAGCAGTTTACCCCTTCGTCCCTTACCCCAAGAGACCCAGTACTTC. The full variable domain, completed using reference TRBV28 and TRBJ2-5, is DVKVTQSSRYLVKRTGEKVFLECVQDMDHENMFWYRQDPGLGLRLIYFSYDVKMKEKGDIPEGYSVSREKKERFSLILESASTNQTSMYLCASSLPLRPLPQETQYFGPGTRLLVL.